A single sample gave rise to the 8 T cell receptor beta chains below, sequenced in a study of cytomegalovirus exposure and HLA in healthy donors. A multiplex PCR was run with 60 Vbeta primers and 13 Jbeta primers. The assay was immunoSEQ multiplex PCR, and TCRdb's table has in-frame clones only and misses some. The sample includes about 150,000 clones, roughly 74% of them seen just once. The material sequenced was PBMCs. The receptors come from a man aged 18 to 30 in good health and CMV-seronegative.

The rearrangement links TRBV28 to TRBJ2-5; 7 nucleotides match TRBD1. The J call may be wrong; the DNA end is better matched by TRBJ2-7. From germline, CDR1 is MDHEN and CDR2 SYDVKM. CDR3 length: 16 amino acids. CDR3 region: CASSLEGGGFRYEQYF. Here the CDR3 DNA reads TGTGCCAGCAGTTTAGAAGGGGGCGGGTTCAGGTACGAGCAGTACTTC.

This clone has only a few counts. Here the CDR3 reads CASSRVGGNSPLHF. Written as DNA, the CDR3 is TGTGCCAGCAGTAGGGTGGGGGGTAATTCACCCCTCCACTTT. This chain joins TRBV6-5 and TRBJ1-6; a weak D match, TRBD1 (5 bases). The CDR3 runs 14 residues. Trimming pared 5 bases from V and 6 bases from J, leaving 11 bases between. Germline CDR1 is MNHEY and CDR2 is SVGAGI.

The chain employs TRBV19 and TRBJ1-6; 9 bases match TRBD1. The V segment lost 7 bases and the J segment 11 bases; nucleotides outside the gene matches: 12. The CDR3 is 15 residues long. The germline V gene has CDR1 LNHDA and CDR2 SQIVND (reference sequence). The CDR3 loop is CASTPPGQGRAPLHF. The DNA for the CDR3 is TGTGCCAGTACGCCTCCGGGACAGGGTAGGGCACCCCTCCACTTT.

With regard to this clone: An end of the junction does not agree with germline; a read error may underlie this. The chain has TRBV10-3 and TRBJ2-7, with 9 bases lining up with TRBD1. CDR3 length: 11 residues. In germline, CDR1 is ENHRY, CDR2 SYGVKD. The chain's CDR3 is CAISENRGLDF. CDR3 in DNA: TGTGCCATCAGTGAAAACAGGGGGCTCGACTTC.

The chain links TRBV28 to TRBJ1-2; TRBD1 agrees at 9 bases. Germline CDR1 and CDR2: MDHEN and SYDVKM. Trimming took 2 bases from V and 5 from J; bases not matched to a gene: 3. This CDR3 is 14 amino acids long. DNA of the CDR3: TGTGCCAGCAGTTTACCACAGGGGGCGTATGGCTACACCTTC. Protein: CASSLPQGAYGYTF.

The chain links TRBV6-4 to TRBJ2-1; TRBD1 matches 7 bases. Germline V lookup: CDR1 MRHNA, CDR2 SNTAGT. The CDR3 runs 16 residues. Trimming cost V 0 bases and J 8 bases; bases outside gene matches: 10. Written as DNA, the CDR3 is TGTGCCAGCAGTGACTCTGGGGCAGGGGGTGTCGATGAGCAGTTCTTC. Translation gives CASSDSGAGGVDEQFF.

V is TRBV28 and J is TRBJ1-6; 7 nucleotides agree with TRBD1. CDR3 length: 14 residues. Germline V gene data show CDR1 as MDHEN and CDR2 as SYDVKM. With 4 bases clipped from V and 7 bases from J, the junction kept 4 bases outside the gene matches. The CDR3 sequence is CASSSGTANSPLHF. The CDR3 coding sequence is TGTGCCAGCAGTTCCGGGACAGCCAATTCACCCCTCCACTTT.

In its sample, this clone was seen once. The DNA for the CDR3 is TGTGCCAGCAACGGCAGGGAAGTGGATGGCTACACCTTC. Amino acid sequence: CASNGREVDGYTF. The chain has TRBV6-1 and TRBJ1-2; tentative D call: TRBD1 (5 bases). The CDR3 contains 13 residues. CDR1 and CDR2 from the germline V gene are MNHNS and SASEGT. Trimming pared 7 bases from V and 6 bases from J, leaving 15 bases between.